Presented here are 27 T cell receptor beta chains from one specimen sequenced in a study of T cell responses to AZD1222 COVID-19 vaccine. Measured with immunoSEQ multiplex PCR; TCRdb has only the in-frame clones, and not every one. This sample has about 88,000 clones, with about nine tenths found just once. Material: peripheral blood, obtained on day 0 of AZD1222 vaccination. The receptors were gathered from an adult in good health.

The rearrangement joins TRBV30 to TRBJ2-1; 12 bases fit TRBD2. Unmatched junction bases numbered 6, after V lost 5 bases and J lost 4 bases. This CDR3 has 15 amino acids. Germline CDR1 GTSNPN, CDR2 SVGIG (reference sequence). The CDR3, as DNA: TGTGCCTGGGGAGGACTAGCGGGGCTTTACAATGAGCAGTTCTTC. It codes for CAWGGLAGLYNEQFF.

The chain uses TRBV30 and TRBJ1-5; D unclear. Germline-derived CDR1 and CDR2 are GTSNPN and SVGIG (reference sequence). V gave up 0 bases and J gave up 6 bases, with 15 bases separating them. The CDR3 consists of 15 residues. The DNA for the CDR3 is TGTGCCTGGAGTGTAATATTGGGATCCAGTCAGCCCCAGCATTTT. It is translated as CAWSVILGSSQPQHF.

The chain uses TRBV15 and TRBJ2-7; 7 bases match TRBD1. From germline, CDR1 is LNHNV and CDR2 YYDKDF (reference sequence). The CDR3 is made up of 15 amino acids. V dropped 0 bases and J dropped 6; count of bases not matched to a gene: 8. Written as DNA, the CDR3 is TGTGCCACCAGCAGAGATCCAACAGGGGTGGGCGAGCAGTACTTC. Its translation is CATSRDPTGVGEQYF.

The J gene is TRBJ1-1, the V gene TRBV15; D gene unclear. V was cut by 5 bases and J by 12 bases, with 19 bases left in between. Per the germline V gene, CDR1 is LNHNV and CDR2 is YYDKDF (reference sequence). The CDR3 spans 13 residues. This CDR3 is CATSPRKARVTFF. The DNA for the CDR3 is TGTGCCACCAGCCCCCGGAAGGCACGGGTAACTTTCTTT. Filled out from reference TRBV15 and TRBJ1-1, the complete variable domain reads DAMVIQNPRYQVTQFGKPVTLSCSQTLNHNVMYWYQQKSSQAPKLLFHYYDKDFNNEADTPDNFQSRRPNTSFCFLDIRSPGLGDTAMYLCATSPRKARVTFFGQGTRLTVV.

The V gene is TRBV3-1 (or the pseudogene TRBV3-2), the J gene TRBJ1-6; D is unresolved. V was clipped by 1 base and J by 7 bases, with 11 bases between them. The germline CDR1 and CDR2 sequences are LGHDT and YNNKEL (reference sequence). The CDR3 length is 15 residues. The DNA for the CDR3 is TGTGCCAGCAGCCAAGCGGCAGGACTCAATTCACCCCTCCACTTT. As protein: CASSQAAGLNSPLHF.

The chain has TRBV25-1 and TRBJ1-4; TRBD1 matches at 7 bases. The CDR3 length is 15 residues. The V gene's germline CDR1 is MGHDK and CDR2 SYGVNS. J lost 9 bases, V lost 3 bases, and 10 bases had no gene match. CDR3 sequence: CASSDFSRQGQKLFF. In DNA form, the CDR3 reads TGTGCCAGCAGTGATTTCAGCCGACAGGGTCAAAAACTGTTTTTT.

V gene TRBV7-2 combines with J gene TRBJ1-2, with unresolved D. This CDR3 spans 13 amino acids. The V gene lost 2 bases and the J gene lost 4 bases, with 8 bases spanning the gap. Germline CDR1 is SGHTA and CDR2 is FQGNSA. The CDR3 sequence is CASSLTESYGYTF. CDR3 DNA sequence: TGTGCCAGCAGCTTAACAGAGAGCTATGGCTACACCTTC.

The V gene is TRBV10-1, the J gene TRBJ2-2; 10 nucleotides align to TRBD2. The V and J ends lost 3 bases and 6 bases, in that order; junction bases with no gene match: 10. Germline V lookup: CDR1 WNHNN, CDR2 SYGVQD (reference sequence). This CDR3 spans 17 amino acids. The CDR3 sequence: CASSDEREGPTAGELFF. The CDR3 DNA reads TGCGCCAGCAGTGATGAGCGGGAGGGCCCAACAGCCGGGGAGCTGTTTTTT.

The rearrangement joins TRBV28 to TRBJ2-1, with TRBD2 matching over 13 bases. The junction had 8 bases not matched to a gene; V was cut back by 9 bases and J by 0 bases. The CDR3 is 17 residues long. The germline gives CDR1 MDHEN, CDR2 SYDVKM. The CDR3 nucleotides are TGTGCCAGTACTAGCGGGGGGGAACCCAGCTCCTACAATGAGCAGTTCTTC. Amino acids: CASTSGGEPSSYNEQFF.

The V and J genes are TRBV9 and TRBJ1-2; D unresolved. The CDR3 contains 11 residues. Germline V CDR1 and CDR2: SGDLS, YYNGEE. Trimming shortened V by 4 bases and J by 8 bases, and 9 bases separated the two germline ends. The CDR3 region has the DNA TGTGCCAGCAGCTCCCGAGAGGGCTACACCTTC. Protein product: CASSSREGYTF.

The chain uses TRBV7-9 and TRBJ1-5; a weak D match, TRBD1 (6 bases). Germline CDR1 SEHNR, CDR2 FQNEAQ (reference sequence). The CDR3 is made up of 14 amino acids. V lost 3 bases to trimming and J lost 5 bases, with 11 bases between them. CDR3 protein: CASSFSTGDQPQHF. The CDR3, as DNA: TGTGCCAGCAGCTTCTCGACAGGTGATCAGCCCCAGCATTTT.

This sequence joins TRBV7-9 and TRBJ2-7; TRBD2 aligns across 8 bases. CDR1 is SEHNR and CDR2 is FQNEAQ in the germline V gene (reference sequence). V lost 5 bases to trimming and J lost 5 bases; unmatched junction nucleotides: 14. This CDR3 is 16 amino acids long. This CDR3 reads CASSSIGAGAFNEQYF. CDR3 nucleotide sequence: TGTGCCAGCAGCAGCATAGGAGCGGGAGCTTTCAACGAGCAGTACTTC.

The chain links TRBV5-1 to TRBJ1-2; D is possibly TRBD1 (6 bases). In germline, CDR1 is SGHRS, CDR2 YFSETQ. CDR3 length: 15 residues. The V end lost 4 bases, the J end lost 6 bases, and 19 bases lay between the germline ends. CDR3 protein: CASSPLGRGSDGYTF. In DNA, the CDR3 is TGCGCCAGCAGCCCCCTCGGCAGGGGATCGGATGGCTACACCTTC.

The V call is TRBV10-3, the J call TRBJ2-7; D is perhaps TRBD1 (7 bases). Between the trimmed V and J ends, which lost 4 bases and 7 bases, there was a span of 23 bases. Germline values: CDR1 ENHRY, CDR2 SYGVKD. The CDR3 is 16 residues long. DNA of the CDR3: TGTGCCATCAGTGGCCAGCAGGGGGGCTCCACTTTGGAGCAGTACTTC. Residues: CAISGQQGGSTLEQYF.

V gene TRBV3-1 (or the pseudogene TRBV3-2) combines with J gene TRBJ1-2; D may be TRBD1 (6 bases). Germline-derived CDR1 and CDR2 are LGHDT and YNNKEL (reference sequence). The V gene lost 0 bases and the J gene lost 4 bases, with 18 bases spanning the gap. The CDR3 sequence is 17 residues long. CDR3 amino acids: CASSQELLIRGVYGYTF. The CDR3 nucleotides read TGTGCCAGCAGCCAAGAGCTCTTAATCAGGGGCGTCTATGGCTACACCTTC.

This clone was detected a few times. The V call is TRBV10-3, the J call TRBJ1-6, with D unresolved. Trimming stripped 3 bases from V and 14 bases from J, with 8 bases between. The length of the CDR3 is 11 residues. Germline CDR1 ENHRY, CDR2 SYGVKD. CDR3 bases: TGTGCCATCAGTGACAGAGCGTCCCTCCACTTT. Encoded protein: CAISDRASLHF.

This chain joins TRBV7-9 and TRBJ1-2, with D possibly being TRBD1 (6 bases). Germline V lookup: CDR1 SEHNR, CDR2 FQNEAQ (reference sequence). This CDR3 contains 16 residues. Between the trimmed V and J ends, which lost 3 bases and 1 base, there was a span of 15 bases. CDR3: CASSFLLGQLNYGYTF. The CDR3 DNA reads TGTGCCAGCAGCTTCCTACTAGGACAGCTTAACTATGGCTACACCTTC.

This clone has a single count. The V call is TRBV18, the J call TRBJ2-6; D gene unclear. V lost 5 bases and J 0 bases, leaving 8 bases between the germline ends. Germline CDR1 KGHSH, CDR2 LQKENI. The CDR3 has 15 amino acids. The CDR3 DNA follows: TGTGCCAGCTCAGTTTCCAGCTCTGGGGCCAACGTCCTGACTTTC. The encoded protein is CASSVSSSGANVLTF.

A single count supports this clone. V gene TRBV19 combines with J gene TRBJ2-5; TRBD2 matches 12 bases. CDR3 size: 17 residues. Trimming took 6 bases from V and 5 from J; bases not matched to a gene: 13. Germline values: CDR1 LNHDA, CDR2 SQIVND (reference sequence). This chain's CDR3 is CASSTTSGRGRSETQYF. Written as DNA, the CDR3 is TGTGCCAGTAGCACGACTAGCGGGAGAGGTCGTTCCGAGACCCAGTACTTC.

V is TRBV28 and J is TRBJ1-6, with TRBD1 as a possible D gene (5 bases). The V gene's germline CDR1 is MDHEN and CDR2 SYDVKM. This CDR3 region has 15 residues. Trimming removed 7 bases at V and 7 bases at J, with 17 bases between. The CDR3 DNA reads TGTGCCAGCACCGTGTTGGCCAGGGCGAATTCACCCCTCCACTTT. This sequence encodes CASTVLARANSPLHF.

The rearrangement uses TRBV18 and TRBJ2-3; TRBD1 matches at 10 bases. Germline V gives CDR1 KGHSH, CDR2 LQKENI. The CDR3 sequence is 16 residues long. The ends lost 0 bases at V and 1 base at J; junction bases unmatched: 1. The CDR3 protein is CASSPPTGGGTDTQYF. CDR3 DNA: TGTGCCAGCTCACCACCGACAGGGGGCGGCACAGATACGCAGTATTTT.

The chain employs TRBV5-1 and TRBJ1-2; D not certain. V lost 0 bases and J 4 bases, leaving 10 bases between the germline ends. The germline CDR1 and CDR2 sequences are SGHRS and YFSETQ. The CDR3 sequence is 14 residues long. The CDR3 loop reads CASSLDGFPYGYTF. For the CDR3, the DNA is TGCGCCAGCAGCTTGGATGGTTTCCCCTATGGCTACACCTTC. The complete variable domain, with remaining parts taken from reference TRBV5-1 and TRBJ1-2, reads KAGVTQTPRYLIKTRGQQVTLSCSPISGHRSVSWYQQTPGQGLQFLFEYFSETQRNKGNFPGRFSGRQFSNSRSEMNVSTLELGDSALYLCASSLDGFPYGYTFGSGTRLTVV.

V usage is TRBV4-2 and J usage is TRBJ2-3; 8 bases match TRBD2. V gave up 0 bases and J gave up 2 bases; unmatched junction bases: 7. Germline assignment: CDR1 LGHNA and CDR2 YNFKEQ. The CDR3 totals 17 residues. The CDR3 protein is CASSQDYSGGNTDTQYF. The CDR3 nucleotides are TGTGCCAGCAGCCAAGATTACAGCGGGGGAAACACAGATACGCAGTATTTT.

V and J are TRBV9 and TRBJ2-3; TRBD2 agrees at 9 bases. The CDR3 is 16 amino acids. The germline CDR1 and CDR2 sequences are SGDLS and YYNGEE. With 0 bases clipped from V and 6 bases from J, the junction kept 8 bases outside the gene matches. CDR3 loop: CASSVVGGGASDTQYF. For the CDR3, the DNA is TGTGCCAGCAGCGTAGTTGGCGGGGGGGCTAGTGATACGCAGTATTTT.

The CDR3 DNA follows: TGTGCCAGCAGTGAAATAGGACAGGGCGGCTACACCTTC. This sequence encodes CASSEIGQGGYTF. This rearrangement joins TRBV6-1 to TRBJ1-2; 8 bases are shared with TRBD1. Germline V lookup: CDR1 MNHNS, CDR2 SASEGT. This CDR3 spans 13 amino acids. J gave up 8 bases and V 2 bases, and 4 bases lay outside the gene matches.

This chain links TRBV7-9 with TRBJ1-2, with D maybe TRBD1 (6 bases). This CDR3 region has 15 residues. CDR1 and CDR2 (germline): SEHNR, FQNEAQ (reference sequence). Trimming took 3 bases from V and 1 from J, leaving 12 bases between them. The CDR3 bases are TGTGCCAGCAGCTTCCGGGACACGCATAACTATGGCTACACCTTC. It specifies CASSFRDTHNYGYTF.

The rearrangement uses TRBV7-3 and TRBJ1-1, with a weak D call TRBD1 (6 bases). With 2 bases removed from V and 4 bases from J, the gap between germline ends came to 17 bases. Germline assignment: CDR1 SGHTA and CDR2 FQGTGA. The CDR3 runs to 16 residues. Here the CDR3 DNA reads TGTGCCAGCAGCTTATTCCCACAGGGAGGGGGCACTGAAGCTTTCTTT. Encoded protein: CASSLFPQGGGTEAFF.